This entry describes one T cell receptor beta chain. The assay was immunoSEQ multiplex PCR, and TCRdb's table has in-frame clones only and misses some. The sample has roughly 89,000 clones, 94% seen once; the top ten hold 2.2%. The sample comes from a study of T cell changes during pregnancy in multiple sclerosis. The CDR3 covers 13 residues. The germline V gene encodes CDR1 SGHRS and CDR2 YFSETQ. The ends were cut back, 4 bases at V and 0 bases at J, with 8 bases in the middle. Here the sequenced sample was peripheral blood, taken in the third trimester of pregnancy. The rearrangement links TRBV5-1 to TRBJ2-7; D is perhaps TRBD2 (6 bases). This receptor was obtained from a female donor with multiple sclerosis, enrolled in a pregnancy study. The CDR3 nucleotides are TGCGCCAGCAGCCGGGGGAGCTCCTACGAGCAGTACTTC. Its translation is CASSRGSSYEQYF.